This T cell receptor (beta chain) appears in the sequencing data of a study of blood T cells in healthy people across ages. Study-level background: When template switching was applied, about one barcoded beta molecule was captured per two T cells.

A second PCR of 7 to 11 cycles used a sample-barcoded 5' primer and a J-beta primer mix. TCRdb recomputed calls from the 5' RACE reads with MiXCR, one row per CDR3 protein. The table includes more than 1,000,000 distinct CDR3 sequences, around 27% detected once. V shed 5 bases, J shed 5 bases, and the junction held 15 bases outside the gene matches. The CDR3 has 17 residues. Germline CDR1 is SEHNR and CDR2 is FQNEAQ (reference sequence). These records were also assigned to another study, of T cells of mothers and their children.

This chain links TRBV7-9 with TRBJ1-2; 9 bases match TRBD1. The sequencing sample was made of blood. The clonotype originates from a girl aged 2-10 years in good health. CDR3 sequence: CASSPKLGTGREYGYTF. The CDR3 bases are TGTGCCAGCAGCCCAAAGCTGGGGACAGGGAGGGAGTATGGCTACACCTTC.